The rows below give T cell receptor beta chains drawn from one sample of a study of blood T cell dynamics during melanoma immunotherapy. Profiling relied on immunoSEQ multiplex PCR, and the TCRdb table lists in-frame clones only, not all of them. The sample lists about 4,900 clones, around 87% occurring once. The sequences come from blood, collected from a patient treated with checkpoint blockade. Every receptor here comes from a human donor with melanoma. CDR3s include the opening cysteine and the closing phenylalanine or tryptophan. The D gene is left open where the match is weak. Clone size is shown for a subset of rows, as once, few, many or a class of expanded clone.

TRBD2	TRBV7-6	TRBJ2-7	NA	TGTGCTAGCAGCTTAGTGGGAGGGCTCAAGCAGTACTTC	CASSLVGGLKQYF
NA	TRBV7-3	TRBJ2-3	NA	TGTGCCAGCAGCCCCGAGAGGAGGGATACGCAGTATTTT	CASSPERRDTQYF
NA	TRBV7-6	TRBJ1-2	NA	TGTGCCAGCAGCTTATCCGACAGGAGTATAGGCTACACCTTC	CASSLSDRSIGYTF
NA	TRBV7-2	TRBJ1-2	once	TGTGCCAGCAGCGCCGGACAGTATGGCTACACCTTC	CASSAGQYGYTF
NA	TRBV5-1	TRBJ2-1	NA	TGCGCCAGCACTGGAGGGGACCGGGACAGCTCCTACAATGAGCAGTTCTTC	CASTGGDRDSSYNEQFF
TRBD2	TRBV28	TRBJ2-1	NA	TGTGCCAGCAGTTTCGCGGGAGAAATTGAAAATGAGCAGTTCTTC	CASSFAGEIENEQFF
NA	TRBV7-2	TRBJ2-7	NA	TGTGCCAGCAGCTTAACCGGGGCTCGGCTGGCCTCCTACGAGCAGTACTTC	CASSLTGARLASYEQYF
TRBD2	TRBV4-3	TRBJ2-1	NA	TGCGCCAGCAGCCACCCACTAGCGGGGAATGAGCAGTTCTTC	CASSHPLAGNEQFF
NA	TRBV29-1	TRBJ2-5	NA	TGCAGCGTTGAAGGGGGGCAGGGGAGGGAGACCCAGTACTTC	CSVEGGQGRETQYF
TRBD1	TRBV7-3	TRBJ1-5	NA	TGTGCCAGCAGGGACGGGACAGGCTATCAGCCCCAGCATTTT	CASRDGTGYQPQHF
NA	TRBV18	TRBJ2-1	NA	TGTGCCAGCTCACCTACTGAGGGGGATGAGCAGTTCTTC	CASSPTEGDEQFF
NA	TRBV5-1	TRBJ2-1	NA	TGCGCCAGCAGCCCTCTGGGGCCAGTTGCAGGGGGGGATTCCTACAATGAGCAGTTCTTC	CASSPLGPVAGGDSYNEQFF
NA	TRBV11-3	TRBJ1-3	NA	TGTGCCAGCAGCCCAGGACTGGGGCAGGAGGCTGGAAACACCATATATTTT	CASSPGLGQEAGNTIYF
NA	TRBV11-3	TRBJ2-1	NA	TGTGCCAGCAGCTCCGGGCCCCCTCAATACAATGAGCAGTTCTTC	CASSSGPPQYNEQFF
NA	TRBV19	TRBJ1-1	NA	TGTGCCAGTAGTCACCGGACAGCCTGGAACACTGAAGCTTTCTTT	CASSHRTAWNTEAFF
TRBD1	TRBV6-6	TRBJ2-7	NA	TGTGCCAGCAGTTACTCAGGGGGACAGGGGTTCCACGAGCAGTACTTC	CASSYSGGQGFHEQYF
NA	TRBV7-2	TRBJ2-1	NA	TGTGCCAGCTTTCGTCGGGCGGATGCCAATGAGCAGTTCTTC	CASFRRADANEQFF
NA	TRBV5-1	TRBJ2-3	NA	TGCGCCAGCAGCCGGGACCTGCCAGATACGCAGTATTTT	CASSRDLPDTQYF
NA	TRBV7-6	TRBJ2-5	NA	TGTGCCAGCAGCCGCTGGAAAGAGACCCAGTACTTC	CASSRWKETQYF
NA	TRBV7-8	TRBJ1-1	NA	TGTGCCAGCAGCTTAGAGCAGGGACCTTCGAACACTGAAGCTTTCTTT	CASSLEQGPSNTEAFF
TRBD1	TRBV11-3	TRBJ2-1	NA	TGTGCCAGCAGCCGGGACAGCCATGGCCATGAGCAGTTCTTC	CASSRDSHGHEQFF
NA	TRBV6-1	TRBJ1-5	NA	TGTGCCAGCAGTAAGGGCACTCAGCCCCAGCATTTT	CASSKGTQPQHF
NA	TRBV9	TRBJ2-5	NA	TGTGCCAGCAGCCCACAGGGATTTGAGACCCAGTACTTC	CASSPQGFETQYF
NA	TRBV7-2	TRBJ2-1	NA	TGTGCCAGCAGCGTGGCCGGGAATTACTACAATGAGCAGTTCTTC	CASSVAGNYYNEQFF
NA	TRBV11-2	TRBJ2-3	NA	TGTGCCAGCAGCTTAGTACTAGGGGGGAGGACAGATACGCAGTATTTT	CASSLVLGGRTDTQYF
NA	TRBV5-1	TRBJ2-7	NA	TGCGCCAGCAGCCCCCGACGGACCTCGGACGAGCAGTACTTC	CASSPRRTSDEQYF
NA	TRBV5-4	TRBJ2-7	NA	TGTGCCAGCAGCTTGTTCTCCTACGAGCAGTACTTC	CASSLFSYEQYF
NA	TRBV7-2	TRBJ1-1	NA	TGTGCCAGCAGCTTAGGAGGAGTGACGAACACTGAAGCTTTCTTT	CASSLGGVTNTEAFF
TRBD2	TRBV28	TRBJ2-7	NA	TGTGCCAGCAGTTTATCGGGTTTGGCTAGCGGGGACTACGAGCAGTACTTC	CASSLSGLASGDYEQYF
NA	TRBV2	TRBJ1-1	few	TGTGCCAGCAGGTCGGATATGAACACTGAAGCTTTCTTT	CASRSDMNTEAFF
TRBD2	TRBV7-3	TRBJ2-1	NA	TGTGCCAGCAGCTTATTAGGGACTAGCGGGAGGAGACACAATGAGCAGTTCTTC	CASSLLGTSGRRHNEQFF
NA	TRBV7-6	TRBJ2-7	NA	TGTGCCAGCAGCTTAACAGAACCTTCCTACGAGCAGTACTTC	CASSLTEPSYEQYF
NA	TRBV19	TRBJ1-5	NA	TGTGCCAGTAGTATAGTTTTTGGGACAACTAGCAATCAGCCCCAGCATTTT	CASSIVFGTTSNQPQHF
NA	TRBV25-1	TRBJ2-4	NA	TGTGCCAGCAGTGATTCTCAGGGAGGTTTGGTTAGCATTCAGTACTTC	CASSDSQGGLVSIQYF